These 22 T cell receptor gamma chains were sequenced from one sample in a study of gamma-delta T cells after stem cell transplantation. TCRdb reprocessed the RT-PCR reads using CATT. The repertoire has under 750 gamma-chain clones, 11% of them found once; the top ten carry approximately 38%. The sequenced sample consisted of gamma-delta T cells. Source of these receptors: a human donor. It is not recorded whose cells these are; they may come from a transplant donor.

This clone was picked up a small number of times. V and J are TRGV9 and TRGJP. Germline assignment: CDR1 GITISATS and CDR2 ISYDGTV (reference sequence). This CDR3 spans 17 amino acids. V was clipped by 0 bases and J by 7 bases; unmatched bases: 6. The CDR3 is CALWEVHLELGKKIKVF. CDR3 nucleotides: TGTGCCTTGTGGGAGGTGCACCTTGAGTTGGGCAAAAAAATCAAGGTATTT.

In its sample, this clone is large (0.1 to 1%). This sample also contains other DNA sequences that code for the same CDR3. The J gene is TRGJP, the V gene TRGV9. This CDR3 is built from 16 residues. Germline V CDR1 and CDR2: GITISATS, ISYDGTV (reference sequence). Unmatched junction bases numbered 4, after V lost 1 base and J lost 7 bases. The CDR3 sequence is CALWEVWELGKKIKVF. CDR3 DNA: TGTGCCTTGTGGGAGGTTTGGGAGTTGGGCAAAAAAATCAAGGTATTT.

By sample share, this clone is large (0.1 to 1%). The chain recombines TRGV9 with TRGJP. Per the germline V gene, CDR1 is GITISATS and CDR2 is ISYDGTV (reference sequence). V shed 3 bases, J shed 7 bases, and the junction held 6 bases outside the gene matches. The CDR3 length is 16 residues. The CDR3 reads CALWELTELGKKIKVF. The CDR3 bases are TGTGCCTTGTGGGAGCTGACCGAGTTGGGCAAAAAAATCAAGGTATTT.

The rearrangement uses TRGV9 and TRGJP. The J segment lost 4 bases and the V segment lost 2 bases, leaving 5 bases of the junction unmatched. Germline V lookup: CDR1 GITISATS, CDR2 ISYDGTV (reference sequence). CDR3 size: 17 residues. For the CDR3, the DNA is TGTGCCTTGTGGGAGGGAATCCAAGAGTTGGGCAAAAAAATCAAGGTATTT. It specifies CALWEGIQELGKKIKVF.

Turning to this clone: This likely reflects a read error, since a far larger clone is one base away. Other nucleotide sequences in the sample specify the same CDR3. V gene TRGV2 combines with J gene TRGJP2. Germline CDR1 and CDR2: EGSNGY and YDSYNSKV. The CDR3 consists of 17 residues. The CDR3 DNA is TGTGCCACCTGGGACGGGGCGGCCTATAGTAGTGATTGGATCAAAACGTTT. This codes for CATWDGAAYSSDWIKTF.

This clone appeared a few times. This chain connects TRGV9 to TRGJP. Per germline, CDR1 GITISATS and CDR2 ISYDGTV (reference sequence). V shed 5 bases and J 4 bases; nucleotides not matched to a gene: 8. The CDR3 length is 17 residues. The DNA of the CDR3 is TGTGCCTTGTGGGGGTTTCCTCAAGAGTTGGGCAAAAAAATCAAGGTATTT. Translated, it gives CALWGFPQELGKKIKVF.

This clone was seen a few times. This sample includes further DNA sequences coding for the same CDR3. The chain uses TRGV9 and TRGJP. V lost 1 base to trimming and J lost 7 bases; unmatched junction nucleotides: 7. The germline V gene has CDR1 GITISATS and CDR2 ISYDGTV (reference sequence). This CDR3 is 17 amino acids long. The CDR3 protein is CALWEVTRELGKKIKVF. For the CDR3, the DNA is TGTGCCTTGTGGGAGGTAACAAGGGAGTTGGGCAAAAAAATCAAGGTATTT.

By sample share, this clone is large. Other DNA sequences in this sample translate to the same CDR3. CDR3 DNA sequence: TGTGCCTTGTGGGAGGCTCGTGCTCCTCGGACGTTGGGCAAAAAAATCAAGGTATTT. It is translated as CALWEARAPRTLGKKIKVF. The chain uses TRGV9 and TRGJP. From germline, CDR1 is GITISATS and CDR2 ISYDGTV (reference sequence). The junction had 16 bases not matched to a gene; V was cut back by 2 bases and J by 9 bases. There are 19 residues in the CDR3.

V usage is TRGV2 and J usage is TRGJ1 or TRGJ2. V lost 0 bases, J lost 3 bases, and 8 bases stayed unmatched. This CDR3 region has 15 residues. Per germline, CDR1 EGSNGY and CDR2 YDSYNSKV. CDR3 bases: TGTGCCACCTGGGACGGGCACGGGGGTTATTATAAGAAACTCTTT. Protein sequence: CATWDGHGGYYKKLF.

This rearrangement joins TRGV9 to TRGJP. The CDR3 contains 16 residues. CDR1 and CDR2 from the germline V gene are GITISATS and ISYDGTV (reference sequence). With 3 bases clipped from V and 5 bases from J, the junction kept 4 bases outside the gene matches. Here the CDR3 reads CALWEKEELGKKIKVF. The CDR3 DNA is TGTGCCTTGTGGGAGAAAGAAGAGTTGGGCAAAAAAATCAAGGTATTT.

This clone is hyperexpanded (1% or more) in the sample. Other DNA sequences of this sample code for an identical CDR3. V gene TRGV2 combines with J gene TRGJ1 or TRGJ2. The V and J ends lost 0 bases and 5 bases, in that order; junction bases with no gene match: 4. This CDR3 is 13 amino acids long. From germline, CDR1 is EGSNGY and CDR2 YDSYNSKV. Written as DNA, the CDR3 is TGTGCCACCTGGGACGGGCCAAATTATAAGAAACTCTTT. This encodes CATWDGPNYKKLF.

This clone was detected only a few times. Given a far larger clone just one base away, this is likely a sequencing read error. The chain employs TRGV9 and TRGJP. CDR1 and CDR2 from the germline V gene are GITISATS and ISYDGTV (reference sequence). The CDR3 consists of 16 residues. CDR3 DNA sequence: TGTGCCTTGTGGGAGGTGCAACAGTTGGGCAAAAAAATCAAGGTATTT. Its protein product is CALWEVQQLGKKIKVF.

The rearrangement joins TRGV9 to TRGJP. The CDR3 sequence is 17 residues long. Germline V gene sequence: CDR1 GITISATS, CDR2 ISYDGTV (reference sequence). V lost 5 bases, J lost 3 bases, and 7 bases stayed unmatched. This CDR3 reads CALWGEQQELGKKIKVF. CDR3 coding DNA: TGTGCCTTGTGGGGGGAGCAGCAAGAGTTGGGCAAAAAAATCAAGGTATTT.

About this clone itself: A far bigger clonotype differs at one base, so this is likely a read error. This chain joins TRGV9 and TRGJP. The V gene's germline CDR1 is GITISATS and CDR2 ISYDGTV (reference sequence). The length of the CDR3 is 19 residues. This CDR3 is CALWEDPRGQEMGKKIKVF. CDR3 nucleotide sequence: TGTGCCTTGTGGGAGGATCCGAGGGGGCAAGAGATGGGCAAAAAAATCAAGGTATTT.

This clone is large (0.1 to 1%) within its sample. The chain joins TRGV9 to TRGJP. Unmatched junction bases numbered 7, after V lost 3 bases and J lost 5 bases. Germline-derived CDR1 and CDR2 are GITISATS and ISYDGTV (reference sequence). The CDR3 runs to 17 residues. The CDR3 nucleotides are TGTGCCTTGTGGGAGTCAATTGAAGAGTTGGGCAAAAAAATCAAGGTATTT. It is translated as CALWESIEELGKKIKVF.

This clone was seen just once. The CDR3 DNA is TGTGCCACCTGGGACGGGCCGCTCTTT. This sequence encodes CATWDGPLF. The rearrangement links TRGV2 to TRGJ1 or TRGJ2. The CDR3 is 9 residues long. CDR1 is EGSNGY and CDR2 is YDSYNSKV in the germline V gene. V was pared by 0 bases and J by 16 bases, with 3 bases of the junction left unmatched.

Worth noting for this clone: This sequence is one base from a far larger clone and is likely a read error. The V call is TRGV9, the J call TRGJ1 or TRGJ2. The trim removed 2 bases at V and 3 bases at J, leaving 19 bases unmatched. This CDR3 spans 18 amino acids. Germline loops: CDR1 GITISATS, CDR2 ISYDGTV (reference sequence). CDR3: CALWEAYRRACSYYKKLF. As DNA, the CDR3 is TGTGCCTTGTGGGAGGCCTATCGCCGGGCCTGTAGTTATTATAAGAAACTCTTT.

The table lists this clone with a few counts. This probably arose from a read error, given a far larger clone one base away. The chain combines TRGV9 with TRGJ1 or TRGJ2. The CDR3 totals 15 residues. CDR1 and CDR2 (germline): GITISATS, ISYDGTV (reference sequence). The CDR3 bases are TGTGCCTTGCGGGAGGTGCAAAGGGGTTATTATAAGAAACTCTTT. Translating gives CALREVQRGYYKKLF.

This clone was seen more than once but under ten times. The protein recorded in TCRdb matches a much larger clone and deviates from this DNA's translation at residue 13, suggesting a read error; the protein here is obtained by translating the DNA. The rearrangement links TRGV9 to TRGJP. The CDR3 totals 16 residues. CDR1 and CDR2 from the germline V gene are GITISATS and ISYDGTV (reference sequence). CDR3 loop: CALWEVGELGKKNKVF. DNA of the CDR3: TGTGCCTTGTGGGAGGTGGGAGAGTTGGGCAAAAAAAACAAGGTATTT.

As concerns this clone: This likely came from a read error, as a far larger clone is one base away. This CDR3 is also generated by other DNA sequences in the sample. V usage is TRGV9 and J usage is TRGJP. The J segment lost 5 bases and the V segment lost 1 base, leaving 2 bases of the junction unmatched. There are 16 residues in the CDR3. Germline values: CDR1 GITISATS, CDR2 ISYDGTV (reference sequence). CDR3 bases: TGTGCCTTGTGGGAGGTTAAAGAGTTGGGCAAAAAAATCAAGGTATTT. Translating it yields CALWEVKELGKKIKVF.

In this sample, this clone is hyperexpanded. The same CDR3 can be traced to other DNA sequences in this sample. The chain links TRGV9 to TRGJP. CDR1 is GITISATS and CDR2 is ISYDGTV in the germline V gene (reference sequence). The junction had 5 bases not matched to a gene; V was cut back by 4 bases and J by 5 bases. The CDR3 runs to 16 residues. DNA of the CDR3: TGTGCCTTGTGGGACCTGGAAGAGTTGGGCAAAAAAATCAAGGTATTT. Its protein product is CALWDLEELGKKIKVF.

The rearrangement uses TRGV9 and TRGJP. Germline CDR1 and CDR2: GITISATS and ISYDGTV (reference sequence). Trimming cost V 3 bases and J 8 bases; bases outside gene matches: 7. The CDR3 covers 16 residues. CDR3 DNA: TGTGCCTTGTGGGAGTTTGGAAAGTTGGGCAAAAAAATCAAGGTATTT. Its protein product is CALWEFGKLGKKIKVF.